This paragraph reports one TCR beta chain. The data originate from a study of cytomegalovirus exposure and HLA in healthy donors. Study-wide background: Caucasian-associated ancestry cluster membership applied to under 85% of some 400 genotyped donors.

PCR primers comprised 60 Vbeta and 13 Jbeta primers. This table comes from immunoSEQ multiplex PCR, and its TCRdb copy is limited to in-frame clones, with some not included. This sample has about 150,000 clones; approximately 80% occur once, and the top ten carry more than 4%. With V trimmed by 5 bases and J by 3 bases, 2 bases remained unmatched. Germline CDR1 and CDR2: SGHTA and FQGNSA. The CDR3 has 13 residues. Sequenced material: PBMCs. This TCR derives from a woman aged 40-49 years in good health and CMV-seropositive. The chain links TRBV7-2 to TRBJ2-5; TRBD2 agrees at 8 bases. CDR3 loop: CASSRSGEETQYF. The CDR3 DNA reads TGTGCCAGCAGCCGTAGCGGGGAAGAGACCCAGTACTTC.